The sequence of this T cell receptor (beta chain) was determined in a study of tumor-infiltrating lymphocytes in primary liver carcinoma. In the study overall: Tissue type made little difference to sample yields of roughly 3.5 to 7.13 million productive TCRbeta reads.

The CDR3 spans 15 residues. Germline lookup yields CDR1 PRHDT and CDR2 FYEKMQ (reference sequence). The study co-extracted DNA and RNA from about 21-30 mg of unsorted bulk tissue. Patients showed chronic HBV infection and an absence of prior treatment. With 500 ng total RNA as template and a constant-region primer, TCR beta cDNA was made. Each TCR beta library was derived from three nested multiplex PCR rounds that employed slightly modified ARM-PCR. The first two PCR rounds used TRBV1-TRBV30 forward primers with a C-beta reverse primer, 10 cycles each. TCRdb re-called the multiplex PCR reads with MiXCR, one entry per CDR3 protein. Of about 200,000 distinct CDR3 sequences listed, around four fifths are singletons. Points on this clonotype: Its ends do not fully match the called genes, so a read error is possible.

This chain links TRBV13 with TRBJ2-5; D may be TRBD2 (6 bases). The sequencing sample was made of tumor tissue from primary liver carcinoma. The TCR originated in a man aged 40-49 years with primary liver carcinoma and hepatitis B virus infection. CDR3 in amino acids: CTSSPRPGTPETQYF. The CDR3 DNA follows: TGTACCAGCAGTCCCCGGCCCGGGACTCCAGAGACCCAGTACTTC.